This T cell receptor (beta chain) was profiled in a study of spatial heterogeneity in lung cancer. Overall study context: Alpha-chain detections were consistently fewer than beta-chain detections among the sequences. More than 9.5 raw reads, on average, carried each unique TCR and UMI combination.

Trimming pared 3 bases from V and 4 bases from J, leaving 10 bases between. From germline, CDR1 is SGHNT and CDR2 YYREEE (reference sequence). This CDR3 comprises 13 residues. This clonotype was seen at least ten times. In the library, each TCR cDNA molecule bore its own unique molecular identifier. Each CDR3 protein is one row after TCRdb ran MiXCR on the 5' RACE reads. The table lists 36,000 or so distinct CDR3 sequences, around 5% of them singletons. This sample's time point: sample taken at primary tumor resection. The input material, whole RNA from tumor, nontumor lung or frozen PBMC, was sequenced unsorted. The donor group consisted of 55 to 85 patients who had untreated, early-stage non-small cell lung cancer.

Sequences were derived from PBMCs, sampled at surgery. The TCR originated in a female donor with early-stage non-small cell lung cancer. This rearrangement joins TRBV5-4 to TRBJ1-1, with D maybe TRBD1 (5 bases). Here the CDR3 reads CASSSGGGTEAFF. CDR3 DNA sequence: TGTGCCAGCAGCTCTGGGGGGGGCACTGAAGCTTTCTTT.